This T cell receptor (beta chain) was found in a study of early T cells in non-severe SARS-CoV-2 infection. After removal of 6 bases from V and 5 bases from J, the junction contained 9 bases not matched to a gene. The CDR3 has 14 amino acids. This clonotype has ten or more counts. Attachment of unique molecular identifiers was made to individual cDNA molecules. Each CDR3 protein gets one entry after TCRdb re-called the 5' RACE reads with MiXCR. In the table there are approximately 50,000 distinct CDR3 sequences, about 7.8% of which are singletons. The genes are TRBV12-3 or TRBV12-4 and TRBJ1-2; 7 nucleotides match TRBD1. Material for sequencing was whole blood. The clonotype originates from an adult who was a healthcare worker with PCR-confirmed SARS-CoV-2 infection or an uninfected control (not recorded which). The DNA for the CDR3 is TGTGCCAGCAGACCCAGACAGGGACGTTATGGCTACACCTTC. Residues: CASRPRQGRYGYTF.